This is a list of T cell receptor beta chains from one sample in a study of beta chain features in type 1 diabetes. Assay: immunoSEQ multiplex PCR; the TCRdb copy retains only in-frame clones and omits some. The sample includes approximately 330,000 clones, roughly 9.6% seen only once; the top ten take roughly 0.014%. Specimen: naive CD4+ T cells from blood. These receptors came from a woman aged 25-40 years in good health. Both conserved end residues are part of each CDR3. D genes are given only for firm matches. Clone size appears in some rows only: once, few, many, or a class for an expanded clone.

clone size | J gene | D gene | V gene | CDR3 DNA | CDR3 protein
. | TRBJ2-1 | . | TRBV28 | TGTGCCAGCAGATCCCCGGGAAGGAGCTCCTACAATGAGCAGTTCTTC | CASRSPGRSSYNEQFF
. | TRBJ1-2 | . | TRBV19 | TGTGCCAGTAGTGGAACGGGTTTTTTCTATGGCTACACCTTC | CASSGTGFFYGYTF
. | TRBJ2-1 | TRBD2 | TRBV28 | TGTGCCAGCAGTCCTGGGACTAGCGGGAGAAATGAGCAGTTCTTC | CASSPGTSGRNEQFF
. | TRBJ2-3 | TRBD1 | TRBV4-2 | TGTGCCAGCAGCCAGGCCCGACTGGACAGGGTCACAGATACGCAGTATTTT | CASSQARLDRVTDTQYF
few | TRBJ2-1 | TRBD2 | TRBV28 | TGTGCCAGCGGAAAGGTACCGACTAGCGCCAACAATGAGCAGTTCTTC | CASGKVPTSANNEQFF
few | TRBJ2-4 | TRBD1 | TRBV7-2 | TGTGCCAGCAGGGACAGGGTTAACATTCAGTACTTC | CASRDRVNIQYF
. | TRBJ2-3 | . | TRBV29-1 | TGCAGCGGCCACCGTAGCGGAAGGGGAGATACGCAGTATTTT | CSGHRSGRGDTQYF
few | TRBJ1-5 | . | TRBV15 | TGTGCCACCAGCAGGGCTTGGGGGGGGACGGGTCAGCCCCAGCATTTT | CATSRAWGGTGQPQHF
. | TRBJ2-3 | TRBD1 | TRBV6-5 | TGTGCCAGCAGTTACTCGGTAGGGGGCTTCACAGATACGCAGTATTTT | CASSYSVGGFTDTQYF
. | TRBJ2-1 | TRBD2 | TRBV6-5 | TGTGCCAGCAGTTACCGGCTAGCGGGTCGTAATGAGCAGTTCTTC | CASSYRLAGRNEQFF
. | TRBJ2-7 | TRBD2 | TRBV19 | TGTGCCAGTAGTATGTCGTCTGGGAGGGACCACTACGAGCAGTACTTC | CASSMSSGRDHYEQYF
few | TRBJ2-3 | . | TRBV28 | TGTGCCAGCAGCCCGACTAGTAGCACAGATACGCAGTATTTT | CASSPTSSTDTQYF
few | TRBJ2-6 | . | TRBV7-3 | TGTGCCAGCGGTTACGGAGGTGGGGCCAACGTCCTGACTTTC | CASGYGGGANVLTF
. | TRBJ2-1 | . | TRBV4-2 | TGTGCCAGCAGCCAAGGGAGGCCCGGGAACCAGTTCTTC | CASSQGRPGNQFF
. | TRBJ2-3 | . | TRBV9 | TGTGCCAGCAGCGTAGGGGCAGCGGATAGCACAGATACGCAGTATTTT | CASSVGAADSTDTQYF
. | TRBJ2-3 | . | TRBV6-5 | TGTGCCAGCAGCTATAGAGATACGCAGTATTTT | CASSYRDTQYF
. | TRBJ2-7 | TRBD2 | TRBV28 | TGTGCCAGCAGTTTATGGGGGGGGATCGAGCAGTACTTC | CASSLWGGIEQYF
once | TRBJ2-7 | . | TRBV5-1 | TGCGCCAGCCTTGAAAGGCAGGGTTCCAACGAGCAGTACTTC | CASLERQGSNEQYF
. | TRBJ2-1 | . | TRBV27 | TGTGCCAGCAAGGAAGTAGGACTGAACTACAATGAGCAGTTCTTC | CASKEVGLNYNEQFF
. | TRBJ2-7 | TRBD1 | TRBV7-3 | TGTGCCAGCAGCCGGGACAGGGCCTACGAGCAGTACTTC | CASSRDRAYEQYF
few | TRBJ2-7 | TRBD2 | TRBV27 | TGTGCCAGCAGTTTCGGGACTAGCGGGATCCACTACGAGCAGTACTTC | CASSFGTSGIHYEQYF
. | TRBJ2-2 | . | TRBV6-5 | TGTGCCAGCAGTTACTCCTCCGGGACTCACACCGGGGAGCTGTTTTTT | CASSYSSGTHTGELFF
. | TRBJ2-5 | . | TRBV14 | TGTGCCAGCAGCCGGGACACCCGATACCAAGAGACCCAGTACTTC | CASSRDTRYQETQYF
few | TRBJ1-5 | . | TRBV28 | TGTGCCAGCAGTCTCGACACCAGCAATCAGCCCCAGCATTTT | CASSLDTSNQPQHF
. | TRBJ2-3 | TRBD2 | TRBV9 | TGTGCCAGCAGCGTAGCTTCTAGCGGAGTCACAGATACGCAGTATTTT | CASSVASSGVTDTQYF
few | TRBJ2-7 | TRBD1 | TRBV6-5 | TGTGCCAGCAGTTACTCCCCGGGACAGGGGTTACTAGGGCAGTACTTC | CASSYSPGQGLLGQYF
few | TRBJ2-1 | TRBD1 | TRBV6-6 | TGTGCCAGCAGTTACGGACAGGGCGGGAATGAGCAGTTCTTC | CASSYGQGGNEQFF
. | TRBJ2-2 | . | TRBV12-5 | TGTGCTAGTGGTTTAGGAAAGGGGCAATCCCTAACCGGGGAGCTGTTTTTT | CASGLGKGQSLTGELFF
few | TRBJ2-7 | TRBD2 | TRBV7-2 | TGTGCCAGCAGCTTAAGCGGGGGGGGGCCCTACGAGCAGTACTTC | CASSLSGGGPYEQYF